This entry features one T cell receptor (beta chain) sequence. In the source study's methods: Quantification of nucleated cells was approximated via reference gene primer amplification. Sequencing used immunoSEQ multiplex PCR; TCRdb keeps in-frame clones, though not all of them. That table is the source of V, J and clone size, and D and trimming were worked out from the DNA. The sample has 300,000 to 400,000 clones; about 90% are singletons. Germline lookup yields CDR1 SGHTA and CDR2 FQGNSA. V shed 3 bases and J shed 4 bases, with 16 bases lying between them. The CDR3 runs 17 residues. This sample is part of a study of blood T cell repertoires in COVID-19. Across the whole study: COVID-19 samples, acute and convalescent, were from the United States, Italy and Spain.

The rearrangement links TRBV7-2 to TRBJ1-6; perhaps TRBD1 as D (5 bases). This sequence was found in a woman aged 30 to 39 who had recovered from COVID-19. The sequenced sample was PBMCs or T cells enriched from blood (not recorded which). CDR3 loop: CASSLKRGVNYNSPLHF. The CDR3 coding sequence is TGTGCCAGCAGCTTGAAACGGGGGGTAAATTATAATTCACCCCTCCACTTT.